The entry below describes one T cell receptor beta chain. Its antigen is not known. One end of the junction is discordant with germline, which a read error may explain. The data were produced by immunoSEQ multiplex PCR, yet TCRdb's version contains in-frame clones alone and is incomplete. The sample carries approximately 85,000 clones, about 88% recorded once. The data were obtained in a study of radiation and T cells in renal cell carcinoma. Findings of the study overall: In blood, top tumor clones expanded by 2 weeks, shrinking by 4. Pretreatment tumor biopsies were lacking, so baseline clonotypes are unknown.

The time point denotes: blood 4 weeks post-SBRT, at nephrectomy. The treatment: 15 Gy SBRT to primary tumor, nephrectomy 4 weeks later. Nephrectomy followed 15 Gy stereotactic body radiation by 4 weeks. Clear cell pathology was present in this patient's renal cell carcinoma. Germline loops: CDR1 MRHNA, CDR2 SNTAGT. This CDR3 is 11 amino acids long. The sequences come from blood, collected from a patient whose treatment included radiotherapy and nephrectomy. The clonotype originates from a woman between 65 and 79 years old with renal cell carcinoma. The V gene is TRBV6-4, the J gene TRBJ1-1, with TRBD1 as a possible D gene (6 bases). The DNA for the CDR3 is TGTGCCAGCAGTCATAAGGGGGGGGCTATCTTT. This translates into CASSHKGGAIF.